This T cell receptor (beta chain) was identified in a study of T cell therapy after organ transplantation. Study-wide results and caveats: Pretherapy CD8 clonality inversely correlated with its fold change after therapy. In nonresponders, large pretherapy expansions changed minimally after therapy. Endogenous clonotypes not in therapy products appeared after therapy alongside transferred ones.

Comment on this clone: The antigen remains undetermined.

The V end was cut by 0 bases, the J end by 0 bases, with 6 bases between. Germline assignment: CDR1 LGHNA and CDR2 YSLEER. The CDR3 is 14 amino acids. TCRdb keeps only in-frame clones here, not all; method: immunoSEQ multiplex PCR. Of roughly 48,000 clones in the sample, 94% were seen once. Drug-resistant or recurrent cytomegalovirus affected these solid-organ transplant recipient patients. This TCR came from a human patient who had received a solid organ transplant and had CMV disease. The sample was CD8+ T cells from blood, taken before autologous CMV-specific T cell therapy. The chain recombines TRBV4-3 with TRBJ2-7; D is undetermined. The CDR3 sequence: CASSQDRGSYEQYF. Written as DNA, the CDR3 is TGCGCCAGCAGCCAAGATCGTGGCTCCTACGAGCAGTACTTC.